The TCR beta chain under discussion was sequenced for a study of shared clonotypes between healthy human individuals. Across the study: Per donor, three plates held CD4 naive cells, three held CD4 memory, two held CD8 naive and one held CD8 memory.

CDR3 length equals 14 residues. The V end was cut by 2 bases, the J end by 0 bases, with 8 bases between. Germline assignment: CDR1 SGHAT and CDR2 FQNNGV. Donors were healthy HIV-negative adults without recently reported acute infections or vaccinations. In replicate PCRs of sorted subsets, 150 to 200 ng DNA, about 29,000 T cell genomes, was used. The repertoire was sequenced with immunoSEQ multiplex PCR; TCRdb's copy has only in-frame clones and lacks some. This table holds approximately 2.4 million clones, around 95% found once. The V and J genes are TRBV11-2 and TRBJ2-7, with unresolved D. The sequencing sample was made of naive CD4+ T cells sorted from blood. Subset of the sample: CD45RA+ positively selected. The sequence was obtained from a man aged 18 to 30 in good health. The CDR3 nucleotides read TGTGCCAGCAGCTTATCCCAGGACTCCTACGAGCAGTACTTC. As protein: CASSLSQDSYEQYF. Together with reference TRBV11-2 and TRBJ2-7, the CDR3 gives the full variable domain: EAGVAQSPRYKIIEKRQSVAFWCNPISGHATLYWYQQILGQGPKLLIQFQNNGVVDDSQLPKDRFSAERLKGVDSTLKIQPAKLEDSAVYLCASSLSQDSYEQYFGPGTRLTVT.